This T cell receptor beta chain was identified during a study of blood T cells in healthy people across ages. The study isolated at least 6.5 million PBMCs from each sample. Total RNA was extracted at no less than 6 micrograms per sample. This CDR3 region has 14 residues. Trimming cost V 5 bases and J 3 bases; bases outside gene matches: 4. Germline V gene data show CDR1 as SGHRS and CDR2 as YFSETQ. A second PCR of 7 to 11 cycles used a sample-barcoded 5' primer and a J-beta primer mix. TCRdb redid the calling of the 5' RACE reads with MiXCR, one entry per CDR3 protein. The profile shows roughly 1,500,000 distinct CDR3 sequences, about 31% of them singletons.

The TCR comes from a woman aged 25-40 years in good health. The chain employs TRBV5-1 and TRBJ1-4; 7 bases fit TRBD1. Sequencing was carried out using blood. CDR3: CASRGQGANEKLFF. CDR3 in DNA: TGCGCCAGCAGAGGCCAGGGGGCTAATGAAAAACTGTTTTTT. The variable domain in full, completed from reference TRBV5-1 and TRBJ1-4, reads KAGVTQTPRYLIKTRGQQVTLSCSPISGHRSVSWYQQTPGQGLQFLFEYFSETQRNKGNFPGRFSGRQFSNSRSEMNVSTLELGDSALYLCASRGQGANEKLFFGSGTQLSVL.